The source of this TCR beta chain is a study of cytomegalovirus exposure and HLA in healthy donors. General study results and limits: It was confirmed in vitro that a few of the CMV-associated chains were specific for CMV antigens.

Trimming removed 0 bases at V and 4 bases at J, with 7 bases between. The CDR3 sequence is 13 residues long. Per germline, CDR1 SGHDT and CDR2 YYEEEE. Concerning this clone: No antigen is known for it.

PCR employed 60 Vbeta and 13 Jbeta primers. Clones were read by immunoSEQ multiplex PCR, and TCRdb kept only the in-frame ones, dropping some. Of about 200,000 clones in the sample, approximately 80% were seen once. The chain couples TRBV5-6 to TRBJ1-1, with D possibly being TRBD1 (5 bases). The sequenced material came from PBMCs. This TCR came from a young woman in good health and CMV-seronegative. The CDR3: CASSLGRATEAFF. The CDR3 nucleotides read TGTGCCAGCAGCTTGGGCAGGGCCACTGAAGCTTTCTTT.